This T cell receptor (beta chain) derives from a study of blood T cell repertoires in COVID-19. Study in general: The samples span acute and convalescent COVID-19 from the United States, Italy and Spain.

V was pared by 7 bases and J by 4 bases, with 16 bases between. The CDR3 has 14 residues. Germline V gene data show CDR1 as SGHAT and CDR2 as FQNNGV. Profiling relied on immunoSEQ multiplex PCR, and the TCRdb table lists in-frame clones only, not all of them. The repertoire holds 150,000 or so clones, roughly four fifths seen once, with 9.5% to 13% in the top ten. The sequenced material came from peripheral blood. The receptor's source is a human donor in a cohort sampled during active COVID-19. This chain connects TRBV11-2 to TRBJ1-1; D might be TRBD1 (6 bases). This chain's CDR3 is CASTPAGGATEAFF. The CDR3 DNA reads as TGTGCCAGCACCCCCGCGGGGGGGGCCACTGAAGCTTTCTTT. Combining the CDR3 with reference TRBV11-2 and TRBJ1-1 gives the whole variable domain EAGVAQSPRYKIIEKRQSVAFWCNPISGHATLYWYQQILGQGPKLLIQFQNNGVVDDSQLPKDRFSAERLKGVDSTLKIQPAKLEDSAVYLCASTPAGGATEAFFGQGTRLTVV.